This TCR beta chain was obtained from a study of blood T cell repertoires in COVID-19. Authors' methods: Reference gene primers were amplified, and this amplification served to estimate nucleated cell counts. Repertoires were generated with immunoSEQ multiplex PCR, while TCRdb's copy carries only in-frame clones and drops some. V, J and clone size derive from that table, while D and trimming were established from the DNA sequence. The sample lists some 200,000 clones; over 75% were seen once. Germline CDR1 reads MDHEN; CDR2 reads SYDVKM. V shed 6 bases, J shed 6 bases, and the junction held 7 bases outside the gene matches. The CDR3 runs 14 residues.

V usage is TRBV28 and J usage is TRBJ2-1, with TRBD2 identical over 8 bases. The sequenced sample was PBMCs or T cells enriched from blood (not recorded which). This TCR was recovered from a man aged 25-45 years in a cohort exposed to, infected with or recovered from COVID-19 (not recorded which). Here the CDR3 DNA reads TGTGCCAGCAGGCCGGGGGGGGCCGTCAATGAGCAGTTCTTC. Translated, it gives CASRPGGAVNEQFF.